A selection of T cell receptor beta chains follows, all from one sample in a study of cytomegalovirus exposure and HLA in healthy donors. Generated by immunoSEQ multiplex PCR, the TCRdb table keeps only in-frame clones and is missing some. Among 150,000 to 200,000 clones, around three quarters were seen once, and the ten largest hold more than 5.5%. The source material was PBMCs. The receptors here all came from a man between 40 and 49 years old in good health and CMV-seronegative. Each CDR3 is given with its conserved first and last residue. D genes are given only for firm matches. Clone size appears in some rows only: once, few, many, or a class for an expanded clone.

d_gene	j_gene	abundance	v_gene	CDR3aa	CDR3nt
TRBD2	TRBJ2-1	.	TRBV4-3	CASSQELAGDYNEQFF	TGCGCCAGCAGCCAAGAACTAGCGGGTGACTACAATGAGCAGTTCTTC
.	TRBJ1-1	.	TRBV6-5	CASSYSGVTEAFF	TGTGCCAGCAGTTATTCAGGGGTGACTGAAGCTTTCTTT
.	TRBJ1-3	.	TRBV7-2	CASSLGRSSSGNTIYF	TGTGCCAGCAGCTTAGGACGGTCTAGCTCTGGAAACACCATATATTTT
.	TRBJ2-2	once	TRBV9	CASSVTGGELFF	TGTGCCAGCAGCGTGACGGGAGGGGAGCTGTTTTTT
TRBD2	TRBJ2-1	.	TRBV10-3	CAIGRPLGAGATNEQFF	TGTGCCATCGGAAGACCACTCGGGGCGGGAGCTACGAATGAGCAGTTCTTC
.	TRBJ1-2	.	TRBV5-4	CASSPGGMYGRMNYGYTF	TGTGCCAGCAGCCCGGGCGGGATGTATGGGCGAATGAACTATGGCTACACCTTC
TRBD1	TRBJ2-7	.	TRBV7-2	CASSIPDRREQYF	TGTGCCAGCAGCATACCGGACAGGAGGGAGCAGTACTTC
TRBD1	TRBJ2-7	.	TRBV7-9	CASSPAGTGSYEQYF	TGTGCCAGCAGCCCAGCCGGGACAGGCTCCTACGAGCAGTACTTC
TRBD1	TRBJ2-3	.	TRBV6-1	CATGTGGTDTQYF	TGTGCCACCGGGACAGGGGGCACAGATACGCAGTATTTT
TRBD1	TRBJ1-6	.	TRBV2	CASSPQGPQSSYNSPLHF	TGTGCCAGCAGCCCACAGGGGCCTCAGAGCTCCTATAATTCACCCCTCCACTTT
.	TRBJ1-2	.	TRBV4-3	CASSQDRLVEIRSGYTF	TGCGCCAGCAGCCAAGATCGGTTGGTTGAGATACGATCTGGCTACACCTTC
TRBD1	TRBJ2-2	.	TRBV5-1	CASSYDRGATGELFF	TGCGCCAGCAGTTATGACAGGGGGGCCACCGGGGAGCTGTTTTTT
TRBD2	TRBJ2-7	once	TRBV7-2	CASSLTSGSSYEQYF	TGTGCCAGCAGCTTAACTAGCGGGAGCTCCTACGAGCAGTACTTC
.	TRBJ1-3	once	TRBV7-8	CASTEGGRNTIYF	TGTGCCAGCACCGAGGGAGGGAGAAACACCATATATTTT
TRBD1	TRBJ2-1	.	TRBV14	CASSQYGGTGGKQFF	TGTGCCAGCAGCCAATACGGGGGGACAGGGGGAAAGCAGTTCTTC
.	TRBJ1-5	.	TRBV7-9	CASSPGASGGNQPQHF	TGTGCCAGCAGCCCTGGGGCCAGTGGAGGGAATCAGCCCCAGCATTTT
TRBD1	TRBJ1-4	.	TRBV5-6	CASSVLTGKNEKLFF	TGTGCCAGCAGCGTATTGACAGGGAAAAATGAAAAACTGTTTTTT
TRBD1	TRBJ1-1	.	TRBV5-6	CASSGDRGWTEAFF	TGTGCCAGCAGCGGGGACAGGGGATGGACTGAGGCTTTCTTT
.	TRBJ2-1	once	TRBV19	CATNNMGLPNEQFF	TGTGCCACAAACAATATGGGGCTCCCCAATGAGCAGTTCTTC
TRBD1	TRBJ1-2	.	TRBV13	CASSQRQGALTSGYTF	TGTGCCAGCAGCCAACGACAGGGGGCCCTGACTTCTGGCTACACCTTC
.	TRBJ1-1	once	TRBV7-9	CASSSFSQMNTEAFF	TGTGCCAGCAGCAGCTTCTCACAGATGAACACTGAAGCTTTCTTT
TRBD2	TRBJ2-5	.	TRBV27	CASSLFPSGRIQETQYF	TGTGCCAGCAGTTTATTCCCTAGCGGGAGGATTCAAGAGACCCAGTACTTC
TRBD2	TRBJ2-1	.	TRBV12-5	CASGLNLAGGYNEQFF	TGTGCTAGTGGTCTAAACCTAGCGGGAGGTTACAATGAGCAGTTCTTC
.	TRBJ2-1	.	TRBV6-5	CASSYSTGVSGDEQFF	TGTGCCAGCAGTTACTCTACGGGGGTCTCGGGAGATGAGCAGTTCTTC
TRBD2	TRBJ2-1	.	TRBV5-5	CASSSAGLAGNGNEQFF	TGTGCCAGCAGCTCCGCGGGACTAGCGGGGAACGGCAATGAGCAGTTCTTC
TRBD2	TRBJ2-5	.	TRBV9	CASSVGGGGQETQYF	TGTGCCAGCAGCGTAGGCGGGGGGGGCCAAGAGACCCAGTACTTC
.	TRBJ1-2	.	TRBV18	CASSPPAGGNGYTF	TGTGCCAGCTCACCCCCGGCGGGCGGCAATGGCTACACCTTC
.	TRBJ2-3	once	TRBV30	CAWSPEGYTQYF	TGTGCCTGGAGTCCTGAGGGTTATACGCAGTATTTT
TRBD1	TRBJ1-2	.	TRBV15	CATSRVGTDNYGYTF	TGTGCCACCAGCAGAGTAGGGACAGACAACTATGGCTACACCTTC
.	TRBJ1-3	.	TRBV27	CASSPGGGGAGNTIYF	TGTGCCAGCAGTCCCGGGGGCGGGGGAGCTGGAAACACCATATATTTT
.	TRBJ1-5	few	TRBV10-2	CASASEGPQHF	TGCGCCAGCGCCTCGGAGGGGCCCCAGCATTTT
TRBD2	TRBJ2-7	once	TRBV6-5	CASRTSGESYEQYF	TGTGCCAGCAGAACTAGCGGGGAATCCTACGAGCAGTACTTC
.	TRBJ2-7	few	TRBV4-1	CASSQDAATGKQYF	TGCGCCAGCAGCCAAGATGCCGCAACAGGGAAGCAGTACTTC
TRBD2	TRBJ2-5	.	TRBV29-1	CSVEGGTGGYQETQYF	TGCAGCGTTGAAGGGGGGACGGGGGGGTACCAAGAGACCCAGTACTTC
.	TRBJ1-1	few	TRBV6-4	CASSEFGGGMNTEAFF	TGTGCCAGCAGTGAGTTCGGGGGGGGCATGAACACTGAAGCTTTCTTT
.	TRBJ2-7	.	TRBV5-4	CASSLKTGSYEQYF	TGTGCCAGCAGTTTAAAAACAGGGTCCTACGAGCAGTACTTC